This entry is about one TCR beta chain. The antigen is unknown. This record comes from a study of regulatory T cells in long-lasting Graves disease. Study observations and caveats: Clonotypes that were public and shared totalled fewer than 3,500 in persistent patients versus 750 to 1,000 in new patients.

Building of the TCR beta libraries involved iRepertoire HTBI primers and Arm-PCR of CDR3 regions. TCRdb re-called the multiplex PCR reads with MiXCR, one entry per CDR3 protein. The sample contains around 450,000 distinct CDR3 sequences, roughly 21% of which appear only once. Per the germline V gene, CDR1 is GTSNPN and CDR2 is SVGIG (reference sequence). This CDR3 spans 14 amino acids. Trimming at V came to 3 bases and at J to 11 bases, leaving 6 bases not matched to a gene. As to time point: persistent/refractory GD, antithyroid drugs over 5 years with positive TRAb. RNA from PBMCs was the source of the TCR library. Patient provenance is recorded as an endocrinology department in Xi'an, China.

Sample: peripheral blood mononuclear cells (PBMCs), taken when the disease was refractory, from a patient treated with antithyroid drugs. This receptor was obtained from a female donor with Graves disease. This chain joins TRBV30 and TRBJ1-6; 11 nucleotides match TRBD1. CDR3 residues: CAWRGRDRGTPLHF. CDR3 sequence (DNA): TGTGCCTGGAGGGGAAGGGACAGGGGGACACCCCTCCACTTT. Combining the CDR3 with reference TRBV30 and TRBJ1-6 gives the whole variable domain SQTIHQWPATLVQPVGSPLSLECTVEGTSNPNLYWYRQAAGRGLQLLFYSVGIGQISSEVPQNLSASRPQDRQFILSSKKLLLSDSGFYLCAWRGRDRGTPLHFGNGTRLTVT.